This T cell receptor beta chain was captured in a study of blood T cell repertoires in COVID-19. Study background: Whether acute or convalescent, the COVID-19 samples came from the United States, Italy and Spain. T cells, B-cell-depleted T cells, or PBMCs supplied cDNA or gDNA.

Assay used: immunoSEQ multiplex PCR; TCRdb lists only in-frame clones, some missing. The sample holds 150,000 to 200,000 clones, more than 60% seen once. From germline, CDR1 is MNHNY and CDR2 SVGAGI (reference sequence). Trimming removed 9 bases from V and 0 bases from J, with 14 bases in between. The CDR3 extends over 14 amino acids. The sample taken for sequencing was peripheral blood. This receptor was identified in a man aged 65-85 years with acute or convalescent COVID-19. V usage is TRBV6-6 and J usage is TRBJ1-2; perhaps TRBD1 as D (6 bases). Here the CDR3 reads CASGQRSTNYGYTF. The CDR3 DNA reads TGTGCCAGTGGACAGCGGAGCACTAACTATGGCTACACCTTC.